The clone carrying this T cell receptor (beta chain) is labeled medium-sized (0.01 to 0.1%) based on frequency. The CDR3 has 12 amino acids. Germline V gene lookup returns CDR1 LNHDA and CDR2 SQIVND (reference sequence). The sample originates from a study of CD8 T cells in cerebrospinal fluid in Alzheimer's disease. Study overall: Clonal expansion of CSF T cells was measured with plate-based and droplet-based single-cell sequencing.

Profiling of CSF cells used 10X single-cell V(D)J plus 5' expression. Reprocessing the 10x single-cell sequencing reads, TCRdb reports a single entry for every CDR3 protein and omits DNA. The repertoire table contains about 580 distinct CDR3 sequences. Participants were all in good physical condition and free of acute infection. This receptor was obtained from a human donor with Parkinson's disease. J is TRBJ2-5 and V is TRBV19; the TCRdb D gene call, TRBD2, has no DNA to confirm it. Sequenced sample: cerebrospinal fluid. CDR3 in amino acids: CASRLAGETQYF.